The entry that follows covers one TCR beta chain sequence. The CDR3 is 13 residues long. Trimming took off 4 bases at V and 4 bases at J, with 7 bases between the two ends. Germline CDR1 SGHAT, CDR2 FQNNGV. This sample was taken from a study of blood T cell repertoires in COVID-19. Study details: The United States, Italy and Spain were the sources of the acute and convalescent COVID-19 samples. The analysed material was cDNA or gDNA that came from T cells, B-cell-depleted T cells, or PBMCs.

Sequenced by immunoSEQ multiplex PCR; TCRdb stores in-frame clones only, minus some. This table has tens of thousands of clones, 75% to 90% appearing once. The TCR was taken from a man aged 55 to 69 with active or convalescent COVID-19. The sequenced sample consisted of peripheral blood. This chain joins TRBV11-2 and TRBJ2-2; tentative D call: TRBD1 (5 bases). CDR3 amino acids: CASSSGITGELFF. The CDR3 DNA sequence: TGTGCCAGCAGCTCAGGGATCACCGGGGAGCTGTTTTTT.